A single sample is the source of the 3 T cell receptor beta chains below, sequenced in a study of blood T cells in healthy people across ages. It was with a sample-barcoded 5' primer and a J-beta primer mix that a second PCR of about 6 to 11 cycles was run. TCRdb passed the 5' RACE reads through MiXCR, listing each CDR3 protein once. The sample contains approximately 850,000 distinct CDR3 sequences, 58% of which appear only once. Sequencing was done on a sample of blood. All receptors come from a man younger than 40 in good health.

In this sample, this clonotype turned up many times. The chain couples TRBV28 to TRBJ2-7; 10 bases are shared with TRBD2. Germline-derived CDR1 and CDR2 are MDHEN and SYDVKM. The trim removed 7 bases at V and 0 bases at J, leaving 6 bases unmatched. The CDR3 loop spans 15 amino acids. The CDR3 protein is CASTLGTSDSYEQYF. The CDR3 DNA reads as TGTGCCAGCACCCTAGGGACTAGCGACTCCTACGAGCAGTACTTC. The whole variable domain, filled in from reference TRBV28 and TRBJ2-7, reads DVKVTQSSRYLVKRTGEKVFLECVQDMDHENMFWYRQDPGLGLRLIYFSYDVKMKEKGDIPEGYSVSREKKERFSLILESASTNQTSMYLCASTLGTSDSYEQYFGPGTRLTVT.

The chain joins TRBV20-1 to TRBJ1-2, with TRBD1 matching over 8 bases. The CDR3 runs to 17 residues. Germline loops: CDR1 DFQATT, CDR2 SNEGSKA (reference sequence). V dropped 5 bases and J dropped 3; count of bases not matched to a gene: 17. DNA of the CDR3: TGCAGTGCTGGACCACCTACTGACAGGGGACATCACTATGGCTACACCTTC. Amino acids: CSAGPPTDRGHHYGYTF.

J is TRBJ1-2 and V is TRBV6-5; unclear D gene. Trimming cost V 4 bases and J 2 bases, with 8 bases left between them. Germline CDR1 is MNHEY and CDR2 is SVGAGI. This CDR3 is built from 13 residues. CDR3 loop: CASSLRQNYGYTF. CDR3 sequence (DNA): TGTGCCAGCAGTTTACGCCAGAACTATGGCTACACCTTC.